This T cell receptor beta chain was captured by sequencing in a study of CD8+ T cells in alopecia areata (dated by TCRdb to the late 2010s). With respect to the entire study: The study used high-throughput TCRbeta sequencing to examine T cell clonal expansion in alopecia areata, in both the C3H/HeJ mouse model and human patients. In humans, TCRbeta sequencing was performed on scalp tissue and on sorted CD4+ and CD8+ peripheral blood T cells from healthy controls and from patients with patchy or totalis/universalis alopecia areata. Scalp clonality was compared across normal scalp (n=4), patchy alopecia areata scalp (n=8), and alopecia totalis/universalis scalp (n=8). RNA was extracted with the PAXgene miRNA kit for fixed scalp, the miRNeasy kit for PBMCs, and the RNeasy kit for mouse skin. immunoSEQ multiplex PCR using 35 Vbeta forward primers and 13 Jbeta reverse primers was used to amplify TCRbeta CDR3 regions.

Receptor amplification or capture employed the immunoSEQ multiplex PCR assay. RNA was extracted from all samples and reverse transcribed into cDNA as template for TCR sequencing. First-strand cDNA was synthesized using SuperScript III with a 2:1 mix of oligo-dT and random hexamers. Amplification bias was assessed with a synthetic immune receptor repertoire, and residual bias was removed computationally. Under the source paper's analysis protocol: Raw reads were preprocessed to remove errors, and CDR3 was defined by IMGT conventions from the conserved cysteine to phenylalanine. Clonality was calculated as 1 minus Shannon entropy normalized by log2 of the number of productive unique TCRs. CD4 or CD8 identity of scalp clones was inferred by cross-referencing scalp TCRbeta sequences with sorted blood CD4 and CD8 repertoires. What TCRdb holds here is the immuneACCESS table cut down to in-frame rearrangements. Part of the clones is not present; checked against another copy, under half of the missing clones reflect an unresolved V gene, and the others are unexplained. The V and J calls and clone size were taken over from that table, and D and trimming were inferred from the DNA. Present in this sample are about 200,000 clones, 45% to 70% of which were seen just once. Roughly 5% of the sample is held by the ten biggest clonotypes.

PBMCs were isolated by density centrifugation and stained for CD3, CD4 and CD8, and CD4+ and CD8+ T cells were sorted on a FACSAria. Scalp biopsies and blood samples were obtained from unaffected controls. Remarks on this clone: Its antigen target is currently unknown. Per-base quality was not reported, and no clone a single base away is much larger than it.

The study at large found these results: TCR sequences shared between patients were less clear than in mice, possibly partly because of HLA diversity in the patient population. Compared with normal scalp, lesional scalp had higher clonality and more expanded CD8+ clones, particularly in alopecia totalis/universalis, a pattern that suggests antigenic drive. Resident alphabeta T cells in normal human skin are also sequenced, complicating scalp TCR repertoire analysis, unlike mouse skin dominated by gammadelta T cells.

The germline V gene gives CDR1 as MNHNS and CDR2 as SASEGT. The cysteine opens and the phenylalanine closes a CDR3 of 14 amino acids. Only the CDR3 portion is preserved as DNA: 42 bases, with reading frame beginning at the first base. V has 8 bases trimmed and J has 5 bases trimmed; junction bases matching no gene number 10. What was sequenced was CD8+ T cells sorted from blood. This receptor was identified in a human donor in good health. This sequence uses TRBV6-1 and TRBJ2-5, with 8 middle bases fitting TRBD1. The CDR3 reads as follows: CASLGQGSEETQYF. Here is the DNA: TGTGCCAGCCTCGGACAGGGATCGGAGGAGACCCAGTACTTC.